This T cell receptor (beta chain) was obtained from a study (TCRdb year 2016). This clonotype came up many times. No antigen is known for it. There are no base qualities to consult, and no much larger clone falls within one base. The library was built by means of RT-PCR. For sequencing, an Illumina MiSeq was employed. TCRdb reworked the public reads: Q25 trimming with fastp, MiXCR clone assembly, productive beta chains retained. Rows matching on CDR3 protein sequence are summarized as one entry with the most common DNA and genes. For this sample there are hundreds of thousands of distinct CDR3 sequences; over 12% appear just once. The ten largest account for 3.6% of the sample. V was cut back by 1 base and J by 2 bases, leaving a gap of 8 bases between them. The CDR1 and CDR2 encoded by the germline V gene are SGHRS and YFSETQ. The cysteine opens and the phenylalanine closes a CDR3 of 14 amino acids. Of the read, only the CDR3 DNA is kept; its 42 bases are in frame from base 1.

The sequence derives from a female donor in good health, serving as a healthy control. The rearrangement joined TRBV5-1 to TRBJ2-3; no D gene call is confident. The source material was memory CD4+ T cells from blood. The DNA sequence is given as TGCGCCAGCAGCTTGTTAGGGAACACAGATACGCAGTATTTT. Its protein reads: CASSLLGNTDTQYF.